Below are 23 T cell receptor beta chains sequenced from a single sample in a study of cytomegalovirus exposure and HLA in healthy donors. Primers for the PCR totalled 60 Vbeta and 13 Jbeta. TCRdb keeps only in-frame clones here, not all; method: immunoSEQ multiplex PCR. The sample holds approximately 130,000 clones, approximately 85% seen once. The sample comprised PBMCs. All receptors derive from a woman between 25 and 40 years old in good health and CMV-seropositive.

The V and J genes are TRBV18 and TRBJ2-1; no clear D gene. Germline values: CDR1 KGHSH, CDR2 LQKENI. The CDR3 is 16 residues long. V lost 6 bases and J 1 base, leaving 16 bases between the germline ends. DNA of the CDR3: TGTGCCAGCTCCCCCAGGTTTGGTGGGTCCTACAATGAGCAGTTCTTC. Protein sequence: CASSPRFGGSYNEQFF.

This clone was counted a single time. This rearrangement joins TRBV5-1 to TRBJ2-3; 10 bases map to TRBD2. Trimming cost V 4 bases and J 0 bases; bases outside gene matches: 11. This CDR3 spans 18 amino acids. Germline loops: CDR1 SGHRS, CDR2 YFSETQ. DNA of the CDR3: TGCGCCAGCAGCCTCAGGACTAGCGGACCCCTAAGCACAGATACGCAGTATTTT. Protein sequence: CASSLRTSGPLSTDTQYF.

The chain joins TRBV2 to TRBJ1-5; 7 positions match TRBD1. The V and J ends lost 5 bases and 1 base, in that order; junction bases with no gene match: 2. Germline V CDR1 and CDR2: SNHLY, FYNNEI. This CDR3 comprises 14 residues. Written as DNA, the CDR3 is TGTGCCAGCAGTCTGACAGGGAGCAATCAGCCCCAGCATTTT. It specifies CASSLTGSNQPQHF.

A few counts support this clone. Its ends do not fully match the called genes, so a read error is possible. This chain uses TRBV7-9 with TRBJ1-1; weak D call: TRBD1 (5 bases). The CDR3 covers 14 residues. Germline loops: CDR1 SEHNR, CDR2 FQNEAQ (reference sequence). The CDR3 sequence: CSSSLRTLNTEAFF. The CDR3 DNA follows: TGTTCCAGCAGCTTACGGACATTGAACACTGAAGCTTTCTTT.

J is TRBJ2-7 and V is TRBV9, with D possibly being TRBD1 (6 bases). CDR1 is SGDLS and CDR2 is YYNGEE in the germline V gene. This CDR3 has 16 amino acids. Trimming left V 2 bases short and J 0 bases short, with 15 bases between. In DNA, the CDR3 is TGTGCCAGCAGCGTCACCGGGACATCGAGCTCCTACGAGCAGTACTTC. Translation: CASSVTGTSSSYEQYF.

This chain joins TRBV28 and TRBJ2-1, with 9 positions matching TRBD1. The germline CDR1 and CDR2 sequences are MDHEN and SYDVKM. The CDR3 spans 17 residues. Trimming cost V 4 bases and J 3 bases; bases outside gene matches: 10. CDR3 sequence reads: CASSCRTGEGLYNEQFF. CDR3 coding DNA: TGTGCCAGCAGTTGTCGGACAGGGGAAGGGCTCTACAATGAGCAGTTCTTC.

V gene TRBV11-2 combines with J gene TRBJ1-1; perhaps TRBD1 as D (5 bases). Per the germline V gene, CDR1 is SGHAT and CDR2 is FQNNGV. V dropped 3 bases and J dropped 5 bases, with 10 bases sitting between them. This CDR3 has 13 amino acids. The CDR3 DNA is TGTGCCAGCAGCTTTGGGCGGGGGACTGAAGCTTTCTTT. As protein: CASSFGRGTEAFF.

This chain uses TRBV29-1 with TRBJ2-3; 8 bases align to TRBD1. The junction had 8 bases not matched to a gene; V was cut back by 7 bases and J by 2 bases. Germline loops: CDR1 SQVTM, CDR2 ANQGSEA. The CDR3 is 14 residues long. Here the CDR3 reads CSGARGRDTDTQYF. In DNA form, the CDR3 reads TGCAGCGGTGCCAGGGGGCGCGACACAGATACGCAGTATTTT.

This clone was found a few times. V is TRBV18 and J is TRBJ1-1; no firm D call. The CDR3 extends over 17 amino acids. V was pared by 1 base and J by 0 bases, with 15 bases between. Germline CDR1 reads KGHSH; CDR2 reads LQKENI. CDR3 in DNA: TGTGCCAGCTCACCACGGTCTCCGGGAACCATGAACACTGAAGCTTTCTTT. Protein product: CASSPRSPGTMNTEAFF. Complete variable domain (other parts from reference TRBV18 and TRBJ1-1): NAGVMQNPRHLVRRRGQEARLRCSPMKGHSHVYWYRQLPEEGLKFMVYLQKENIIDESGMPKERFSAEFPKEGPSILRIQQVVRGDSAAYFCASSPRSPGTMNTEAFFGQGTRLTVV.

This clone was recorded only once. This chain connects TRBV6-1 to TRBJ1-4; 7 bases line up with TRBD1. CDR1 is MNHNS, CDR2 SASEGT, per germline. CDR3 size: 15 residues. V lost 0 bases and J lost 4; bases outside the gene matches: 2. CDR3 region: CASSEAGTVNEKLFF. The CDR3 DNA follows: TGTGCCAGCAGTGAAGCAGGGACAGTTAATGAAAAACTGTTTTTT.

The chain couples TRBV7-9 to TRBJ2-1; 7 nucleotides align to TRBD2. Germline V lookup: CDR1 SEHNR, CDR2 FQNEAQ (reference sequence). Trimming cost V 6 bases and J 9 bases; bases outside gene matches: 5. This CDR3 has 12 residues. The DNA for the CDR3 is TGTGCCAGCAGTCAACCTAGCGGTGAGCAGTTCTTC. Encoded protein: CASSQPSGEQFF.

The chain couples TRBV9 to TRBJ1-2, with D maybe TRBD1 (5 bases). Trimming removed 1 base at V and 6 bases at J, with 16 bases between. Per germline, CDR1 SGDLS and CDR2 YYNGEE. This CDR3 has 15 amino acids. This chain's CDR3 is CASSVMEKGEDGYTF. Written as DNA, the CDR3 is TGTGCCAGCAGCGTAATGGAAAAAGGGGAGGATGGCTACACCTTC.

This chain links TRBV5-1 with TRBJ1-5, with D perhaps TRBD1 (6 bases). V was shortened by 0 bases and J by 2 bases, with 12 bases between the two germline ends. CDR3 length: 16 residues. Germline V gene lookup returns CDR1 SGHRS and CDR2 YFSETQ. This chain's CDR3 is CASSLGGGSGNQPQHF. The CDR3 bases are TGCGCCAGCAGCTTGGGAGGGGGTAGCGGCAATCAGCCCCAGCATTTT.

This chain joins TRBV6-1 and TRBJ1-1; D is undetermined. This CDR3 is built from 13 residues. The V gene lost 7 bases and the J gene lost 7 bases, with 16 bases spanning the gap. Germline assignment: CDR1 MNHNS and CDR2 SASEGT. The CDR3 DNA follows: TGTGCCAGCACTATGATGGCGGGGATTGAAGCTTTCTTT. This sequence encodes CASTMMAGIEAFF.

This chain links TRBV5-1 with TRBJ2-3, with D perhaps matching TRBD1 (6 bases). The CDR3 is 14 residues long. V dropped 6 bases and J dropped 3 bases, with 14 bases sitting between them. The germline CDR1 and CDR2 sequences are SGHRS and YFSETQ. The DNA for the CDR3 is TGCGCCAGCACCCGGGACATTTTAACAGATACGCAGTATTTT. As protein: CASTRDILTDTQYF.

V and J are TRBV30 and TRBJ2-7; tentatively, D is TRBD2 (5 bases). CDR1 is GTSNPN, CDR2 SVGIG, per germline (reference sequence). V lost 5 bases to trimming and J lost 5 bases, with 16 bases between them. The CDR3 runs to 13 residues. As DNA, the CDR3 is TGTGCCTGGGGGCGACGGGCCGGGGACGAGCAGTACTTC. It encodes CAWGRRAGDEQYF.

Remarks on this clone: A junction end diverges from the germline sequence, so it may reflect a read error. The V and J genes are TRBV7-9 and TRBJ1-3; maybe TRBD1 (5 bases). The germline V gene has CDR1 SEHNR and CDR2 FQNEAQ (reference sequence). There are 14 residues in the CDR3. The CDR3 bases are TGTTCCAGCAGCCCCCCCTATCCGGGGGACACCATATATTTT. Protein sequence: CSSSPPYPGDTIYF.

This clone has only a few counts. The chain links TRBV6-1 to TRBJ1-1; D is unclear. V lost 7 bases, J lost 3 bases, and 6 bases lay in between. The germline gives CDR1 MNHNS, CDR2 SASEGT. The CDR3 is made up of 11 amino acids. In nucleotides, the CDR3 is TGTGCCAGCACCTCCTACACTGAAGCTTTCTTT. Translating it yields CASTSYTEAFF.

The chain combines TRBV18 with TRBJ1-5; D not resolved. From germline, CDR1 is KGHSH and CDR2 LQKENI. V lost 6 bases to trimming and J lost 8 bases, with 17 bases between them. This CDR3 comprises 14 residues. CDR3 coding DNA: TGTGCCAGCTCCCCTTCGGGAGGTTCGGAGCCCCAGCATTTT. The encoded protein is CASSPSGGSEPQHF.

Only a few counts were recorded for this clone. The CDR3 DNA is TGTGCCAGCAGTTTGACTAGCGGGGCCGGCTCCTACGAGCAGTACTTC. It is translated as CASSLTSGAGSYEQYF. The chain combines TRBV6-5 with TRBJ2-7, with TRBD2 matching 11 bases. The junction had 5 bases not matched to a gene; V was cut back by 4 bases and J by 0 bases. This CDR3 is 16 amino acids long. CDR1 is MNHEY and CDR2 is SVGAGI in the germline V gene.

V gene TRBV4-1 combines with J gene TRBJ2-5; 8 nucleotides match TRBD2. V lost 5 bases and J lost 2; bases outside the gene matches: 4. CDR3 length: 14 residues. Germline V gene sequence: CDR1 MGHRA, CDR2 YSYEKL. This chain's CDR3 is CASSAQREQETQYF. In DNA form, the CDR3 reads TGCGCCAGCAGCGCCCAGCGGGAGCAAGAGACCCAGTACTTC.

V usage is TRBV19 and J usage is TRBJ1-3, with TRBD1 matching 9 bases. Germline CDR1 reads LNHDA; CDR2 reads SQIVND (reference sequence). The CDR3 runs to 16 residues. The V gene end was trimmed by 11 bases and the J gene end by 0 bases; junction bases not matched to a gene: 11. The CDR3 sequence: CAVGQVTGGSGNTIYF. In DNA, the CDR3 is TGTGCCGTGGGACAGGTGACAGGGGGCTCTGGAAACACCATATATTTT. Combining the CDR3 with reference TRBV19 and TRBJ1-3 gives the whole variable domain DGGITQSPKYLFRKEGQNVTLSCEQNLNHDAMYWYRQDPGQGLRLIYYSQIVNDFQKGDIAEGYSVSREKKESFPLTVTSAQKNPTAFYLCAVGQVTGGSGNTIYFGEGSWLTVV.

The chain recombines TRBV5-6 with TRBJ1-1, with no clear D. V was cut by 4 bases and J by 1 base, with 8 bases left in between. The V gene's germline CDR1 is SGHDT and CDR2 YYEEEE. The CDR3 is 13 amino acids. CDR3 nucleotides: TGTGCCAGCAGCCCACTAGAGAACACTGAAGCTTTCTTT. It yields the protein CASSPLENTEAFF.